This T cell receptor (beta chain) came from a study of blood T cell repertoires in COVID-19. Authors' methods: Reference gene primer amplification in the assay estimated nucleated cell counts. The protocol was immunoSEQ multiplex PCR, while the TCRdb copy is restricted to in-frame clones and leaves out a portion. That table is the source of V, J and clone size, and D and trimming were worked out from the DNA. The table has roughly 150,000 clones, 80% to 90% seen once. With 7 bases removed from V and 6 bases from J, the gap between germline ends came to 19 bases. From germline, CDR1 is MNHEY and CDR2 SVGEGT. This CDR3 region has 14 residues.

The receptor comes from a woman between 50 and 59 years old who had recovered from COVID-19. The chain uses TRBV6-2 or TRBV6-3 and TRBJ2-7; TRBD2 is a possible D gene (5 bases). Sequences were obtained from PBMCs or T cells enriched from blood (not recorded which). The CDR3 sequence: CASNPAGKVAEQYF. The CDR3 nucleotides are TGTGCCAGCAACCCGGCGGGTAAGGTTGCCGAGCAGTACTTC.